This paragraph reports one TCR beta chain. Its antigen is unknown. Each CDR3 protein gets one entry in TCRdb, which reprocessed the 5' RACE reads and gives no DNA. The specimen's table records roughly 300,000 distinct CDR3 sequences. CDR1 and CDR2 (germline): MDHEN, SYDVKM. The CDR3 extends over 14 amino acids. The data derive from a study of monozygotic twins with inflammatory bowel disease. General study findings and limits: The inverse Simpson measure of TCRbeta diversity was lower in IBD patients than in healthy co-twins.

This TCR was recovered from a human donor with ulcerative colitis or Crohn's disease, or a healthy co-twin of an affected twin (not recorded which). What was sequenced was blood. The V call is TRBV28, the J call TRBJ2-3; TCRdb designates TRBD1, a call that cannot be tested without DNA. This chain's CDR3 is CASGSGTFTDTQYF.